The 29 T cell receptor beta chains presented below share a single source sample, sequenced in a study of PD-L1 blockade in urothelial cancer. The time point: pretreatment peripheral blood. Sequenced by immunoSEQ multiplex PCR; TCRdb stores in-frame clones only, minus some. The sample includes over 100,000 clones, less than 85% of them seen just once. Sequences were derived from PBMCs, sampled around atezolizumab (anti-PD-L1) treatment. These receptors were obtained from a man between 50 and 59 years old with urothelial cancer.

This chain links TRBV6-6 with TRBJ1-4, with 8 bases fitting TRBD1. V dropped 7 bases and J dropped 8; count of bases not matched to a gene: 9. Germline assignment: CDR1 MNHNY and CDR2 SVGAGI (reference sequence). This CDR3 has 14 residues. DNA of the CDR3: TGTGCCAGCACCCTCAGGGGGCTAAGCGAAAAACTGTTTTTT. Residues: CASTLRGLSEKLFF.

The chain's CDR3 is CASSTKLNTEAFF. The CDR3 coding sequence is TGTGCCAGTAGTACTAAGCTGAACACTGAAGCTTTCTTT. The chain joins TRBV19 to TRBJ1-1; D is unclear. Germline assignment: CDR1 LNHDA and CDR2 SQIVND (reference sequence). The V end was cut by 4 bases, the J end by 0 bases, with 6 bases between. The CDR3 has 13 amino acids.

The V gene is TRBV7-8, the J gene TRBJ2-1; 14 nucleotides align to TRBD2. Germline CDR1 and CDR2: SGHVS and FQNEAQ. The CDR3 totals 16 residues. With V trimmed by 1 base and J by 9 bases, 5 bases remained unmatched. As DNA, the CDR3 is TGTGCCAGCAGCTTAGGACTAGCGGGAGGGAGTGGTGAGCAGTTCTTC. It yields the protein CASSLGLAGGSGEQFF.

V and J are TRBV9 and TRBJ1-4, with D possibly being TRBD1 (5 bases). This CDR3 has 16 residues. Germline CDR1 and CDR2: SGDLS and YYNGEE. V was clipped by 4 bases and J by 0 bases, with 13 bases between them. As DNA, the CDR3 is TGTGCCAGCAGCCCCCAGGGCAGGTCAACTAATGAAAAACTGTTTTTT. Amino acid sequence: CASSPQGRSTNEKLFF.

The V and J genes are TRBV7-6 and TRBJ1-1; the D is unclear. V was cut by 5 bases and J by 1 base, with 8 bases left in between. Looked up from germline, CDR1 is SGHVS and CDR2 is FNYEAQ. This CDR3 spans 13 amino acids. The CDR3 sequence is CASSATENTEAFF. CDR3 coding DNA: TGTGCCAGCAGCGCTACAGAGAACACTGAAGCTTTCTTT. The full variable domain, with the rest looked up from reference TRBV7-6 and TRBJ1-1, is GAGVSQSPRYKVTKRGQDVALRCDPISGHVSLYWYRQALGQGPEFLTYFNYEAQQDKSGLPNDRFSAERPEGSISTLTIQRTEQRDSAMYRCASSATENTEAFFGQGTRLTVV.

The chain combines TRBV27 with TRBJ1-5; TRBD1 matches at 10 bases. CDR1 is MNHEY and CDR2 is SMNVEV in the germline V gene (reference sequence). V shed 4 bases, J shed 6 bases, and the junction held 3 bases outside the gene matches. This CDR3 is 14 amino acids long. CDR3 DNA sequence: TGTGCCAGCAGTTACGGGACAGGGGTTCAGCCCCAGCATTTT. Translating gives CASSYGTGVQPQHF.

The chain uses TRBV28 and TRBJ1-3; weak D call: TRBD1 (5 bases). This CDR3 is built from 17 residues. V dropped 8 bases and J dropped 2 bases, with 22 bases sitting between them. CDR1 is MDHEN and CDR2 is SYDVKM in the germline V gene. CDR3 in DNA: TGTGCCAGCGCGTCAGGGAAGGTTTATCTGGCTGGAAACACCATATATTTT. It is translated as CASASGKVYLAGNTIYF.

This chain uses TRBV6-1 with TRBJ1-6; D gene ambiguous. CDR3 size: 13 residues. Germline V gives CDR1 MNHNS, CDR2 SASEGT. The ends were cut back, 7 bases at V and 7 bases at J, with 11 bases in the middle. The CDR3 protein is CASITDVNSPLHF. The CDR3 nucleotides are TGTGCCAGCATAACAGACGTCAATTCACCCCTCCACTTT.

The chain recombines TRBV28 with TRBJ2-7; 9 nucleotides align to TRBD2. With V trimmed by 9 bases and J by 3 bases, 9 bases remained unmatched. CDR3 size: 14 residues. Germline CDR1 reads MDHEN; CDR2 reads SYDVKM. CDR3: CASYPGLAIYEQYF. For the CDR3, the DNA is TGTGCCAGTTACCCGGGACTAGCTATCTACGAGCAGTACTTC.

The rearrangement joins TRBV11-2 to TRBJ2-4, with D possibly being TRBD1 (6 bases). Germline V gives CDR1 SGHAT, CDR2 FQNNGV. Trimming shortened V by 8 bases and J by 1 base, and 21 bases separated the two germline ends. The CDR3 length is 17 residues. The CDR3 sequence: CASLPLPRDRAKNIQYF. CDR3 nucleotides: TGTGCCAGCCTTCCCCTTCCCCGAGACAGGGCCAAAAACATTCAGTACTTC.

J is TRBJ2-5 and V is TRBV27; 7 bases fit TRBD1. This CDR3 has 15 residues. J gave up 5 bases and V 5 bases, and 11 bases lay outside the gene matches. Germline loops: CDR1 MNHEY, CDR2 SMNVEV (reference sequence). The CDR3 protein is CASSLTGTAWETQYF. The CDR3 nucleotides are TGTGCCAGCAGTCTCACCGGGACAGCCTGGGAGACCCAGTACTTC.

This chain connects TRBV5-1 to TRBJ1-2; perhaps TRBD1 as D (5 bases). Looked up from germline, CDR1 is SGHRS and CDR2 is YFSETQ. The CDR3 totals 12 residues. V dropped 0 bases and J dropped 6 bases, with 6 bases sitting between them. CDR3 region: CASSLVGDGYTF. The CDR3 DNA reads TGCGCCAGCAGCTTGGTAGGGGATGGCTACACCTTC.

This chain links TRBV4-2 with TRBJ2-3; TRBD1 agrees at 7 bases. J was trimmed by 14 bases and V by 0 bases; bases with no gene match: 8. From germline, CDR1 is LGHNA and CDR2 YNFKEQ. The CDR3 has 13 amino acids. CDR3: CASSQDLRGQVYF. CDR3 in DNA: TGTGCCAGCAGCCAAGATCTGAGGGGGCAGGTGTATTTT.

The rearrangement joins TRBV7-3 to TRBJ2-1, with 9 bases fitting TRBD1. The V segment lost 5 bases and the J segment 9 bases; nucleotides outside the gene matches: 14. CDR3 length: 16 amino acids. Germline V gives CDR1 SGHTA, CDR2 FQGTGA. CDR3 region: CASSPSRTGVRAEQFF. CDR3 bases: TGTGCCAGCAGCCCCAGCCGGACAGGGGTGCGTGCTGAGCAGTTCTTC.

CDR3 loop: CASSVDGTAYYEQYF. The CDR3 region has the DNA TGTGCCAGCAGCGTAGACGGGACAGCTTACTACGAGCAGTACTTC. The chain employs TRBV9 and TRBJ2-7; 7 bases align to TRBD1. V was clipped by 0 bases and J by 3 bases; unmatched bases: 6. CDR3 length equals 15 residues. The V gene's germline CDR1 is SGDLS and CDR2 YYNGEE.

The rearrangement uses TRBV28 and TRBJ2-3; 11 nucleotides match TRBD2. V was clipped by 4 bases and J by 7 bases; unmatched bases: 4. Germline values: CDR1 MDHEN, CDR2 SYDVKM. The CDR3 spans 14 residues. The CDR3 DNA reads as TGTGCCAGCAGTTCGACTAGCGGGGCGAATACGCAGTATTTT. Amino acid sequence: CASSSTSGANTQYF.

V and J are TRBV29-1 and TRBJ1-5; D possibly corresponds to TRBD1 (6 bases). V was clipped by 5 bases and J by 2 bases, with 16 bases between them. Germline V gene lookup returns CDR1 SQVTM and CDR2 ANQGSEA. CDR3 length equals 15 residues. The CDR3 protein is CSVFSDGQRNQPQHF. The CDR3 DNA sequence: TGCAGCGTTTTTTCGGACGGACAGCGCAATCAGCCCCAGCATTTT.

The chain employs TRBV7-3 and TRBJ2-7, with 7 bases that match TRBD1. The germline V gene encodes CDR1 SGHTA and CDR2 FQGTGA. V was pared by 2 bases and J by 3 bases, with 1 base of the junction left unmatched. The CDR3 consists of 13 residues. The CDR3 nucleotides read TGTGCCAGCAGCTTAGCAGGGGGCTACGAGCAGTACTTC. It specifies CASSLAGGYEQYF.

This clone was recorded only once. The genes are TRBV19 and TRBJ1-4; the D is unclear. The CDR3 covers 13 residues. The ends were cut back, 7 bases at V and 3 bases at J, with 9 bases in the middle. Germline V CDR1 and CDR2: LNHDA, SQIVND (reference sequence). The CDR3, as DNA: TGTGCCAGTAATATTCGAGCTAATGAAAAACTGTTTTTT. Its translation: CASNIRANEKLFF.

This clone has just one count. The chain is built from TRBV10-3 and TRBJ1-4; 7 bases are a match to TRBD1. The CDR3 is 14 amino acids. Germline V gives CDR1 ENHRY, CDR2 SYGVKD. The V gene end was trimmed by 6 bases and the J gene end by 6 bases; junction bases not matched to a gene: 7. CDR3 nucleotide sequence: TGTGCCATCAGCGACCAGGGGGTAGATGAAAAACTGTTTTTT. As protein: CAISDQGVDEKLFF.

This chain joins TRBV18 and TRBJ1-4; tentatively, D is TRBD1 (5 bases). The V gene lost 5 bases and the J gene lost 7 bases, with 20 bases spanning the gap. The germline V gene has CDR1 KGHSH and CDR2 LQKENI. This CDR3 comprises 16 residues. CDR3 DNA sequence: TGTGCCAGCTCATCAAAACCAGGGTACATTAGTGAAAAACTGTTTTTT. Translation: CASSSKPGYISEKLFF.

The CDR3 is CASSPSHTYNEQFF. In nucleotides, the CDR3 is TGTGCCAGCTCACCAAGTCACACCTACAATGAGCAGTTCTTC. V and J are TRBV18 and TRBJ2-1; D not certain. The germline CDR1 and CDR2 sequences are KGHSH and LQKENI. V lost 2 bases and J lost 2, with 7 bases in between. The CDR3 consists of 14 residues.

The rearrangement joins TRBV18 to TRBJ2-3; TRBD2 agrees at 10 bases. The CDR3 has 16 residues. Per the germline V gene, CDR1 is KGHSH and CDR2 is LQKENI. The V segment lost 6 bases and the J segment 6 bases; nucleotides outside the gene matches: 12. CDR3 in amino acids: CASSVTSGSQVDTQYF. CDR3 DNA sequence: TGTGCCAGCTCCGTGACTAGCGGGTCTCAAGTGGATACGCAGTATTTT.

The chain has TRBV11-1 and TRBJ1-4; 7 nucleotides align to TRBD1. CDR1 is SGHAT, CDR2 FQDESV, per germline (reference sequence). V lost 5 bases and J lost 7; bases outside the gene matches: 4. The CDR3 totals 13 residues. In DNA form, the CDR3 reads TGTGCCAGCAGCGCACGACAGGGTGAAAAACTGTTTTTT. Amino acids: CASSARQGEKLFF. The full variable domain, completed using reference TRBV11-1 and TRBJ1-4, is EAEVAQSPRYKITEKSQAVAFWCDPISGHATLYWYRQILGQGPELLVQFQDESVVDDSQLPKDRFSAERLKGVDSTLKIQPAELGDSAMYLCASSARQGEKLFFGSGTQLSVL.

The chain couples TRBV5-5 to TRBJ1-4, with TRBD1 as a possible D gene (5 bases). The V end lost 2 bases, the J end lost 5 bases, and 10 bases lay between the germline ends. CDR1 and CDR2 from the germline V gene are SGHKS and YYEKEE (reference sequence). The CDR3 sequence is 14 residues long. In nucleotides, the CDR3 is TGTGCCAGCAGCTTAAGACAGATCAATGAAAAACTGTTTTTT. It is translated as CASSLRQINEKLFF.

The chain uses TRBV5-4 and TRBJ2-7, with 10 bases matching TRBD1. Germline CDR1 reads SGHNT; CDR2 reads YYREEE (reference sequence). CDR3 length: 14 residues. The J segment lost 5 bases and the V segment lost 4 bases, leaving 6 bases of the junction unmatched. The CDR3 nucleotides are TGTGCCAGCAGCCGACAGGGGGCGTTCGACGAGCAGTACTTC. This translates into CASSRQGAFDEQYF.

V and J are TRBV2 and TRBJ2-5; 10 nucleotides match TRBD1. Germline CDR1 SNHLY, CDR2 FYNNEI. The junction had 4 bases not matched to a gene; V was cut back by 3 bases and J by 6 bases. CDR3 length: 14 amino acids. The CDR3 here is CASSETGGAKTQYF. CDR3 nucleotides: TGTGCCAGCAGTGAGACAGGGGGCGCCAAGACCCAGTACTTC.

The sample holds a few counts of this clone. The V gene is TRBV18, the J gene TRBJ1-1, with unresolved D. Germline values: CDR1 KGHSH, CDR2 LQKENI. This CDR3 has 13 residues. Trimming left V 3 bases short and J 4 bases short, with 9 bases between. This chain's CDR3 is CASSPSVPTEAFF. CDR3 coding DNA: TGTGCCAGCTCACCTTCAGTGCCCACTGAAGCTTTCTTT.

This rearrangement joins TRBV7-8 to TRBJ2-1; no reliable D call. Germline lookup yields CDR1 SGHVS and CDR2 FQNEAQ. Trimming pared 0 bases from V and 0 bases from J, leaving 6 bases between. CDR3 length equals 15 residues. The CDR3 region is CASSLARGSYNEQFF. CDR3 in DNA: TGTGCCAGCAGCTTAGCGCGTGGCTCCTACAATGAGCAGTTCTTC.